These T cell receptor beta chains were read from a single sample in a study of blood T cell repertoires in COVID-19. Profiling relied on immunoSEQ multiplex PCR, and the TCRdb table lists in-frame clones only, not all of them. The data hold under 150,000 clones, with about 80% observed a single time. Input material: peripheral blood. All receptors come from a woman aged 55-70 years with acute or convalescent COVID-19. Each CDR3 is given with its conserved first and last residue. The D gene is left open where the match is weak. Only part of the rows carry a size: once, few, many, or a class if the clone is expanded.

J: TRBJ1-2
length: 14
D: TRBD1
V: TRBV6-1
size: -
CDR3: CASSEAWTGGGYTF
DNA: TGTGCCAGCAGTGAAGCGTGGACAGGGGGCGGCTACACCTTC

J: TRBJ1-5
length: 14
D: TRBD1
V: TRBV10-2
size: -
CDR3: CASWDSHSNQPQHF
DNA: TGCGCCAGTTGGGACAGCCATAGCAATCAGCCCCAGCATTTT

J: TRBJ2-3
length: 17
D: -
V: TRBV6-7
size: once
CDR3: CASTSQAIQDSTDTQYF
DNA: TGTGCCAGCACGAGTCAGGCGATACAAGATAGCACAGATACGCAGTATTTT

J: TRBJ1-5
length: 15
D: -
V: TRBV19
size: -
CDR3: CASSPLPLGNQPQHF
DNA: TGTGCCAGTAGCCCACTCCCCCTGGGCAATCAGCCCCAGCATTTT

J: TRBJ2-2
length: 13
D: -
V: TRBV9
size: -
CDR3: CASSVGRNRELFF
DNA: TGTGCCAGCAGCGTAGGGAGGAACCGGGAGCTGTTTTTT

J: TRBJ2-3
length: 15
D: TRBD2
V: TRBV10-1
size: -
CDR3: CASSDAGLATDTQYF
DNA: TGCGCCAGCAGTGACGCGGGACTAGCCACAGATACGCAGTATTTT

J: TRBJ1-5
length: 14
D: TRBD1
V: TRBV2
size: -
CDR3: CASSDRQGFQPQHF
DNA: TGTGCCAGCAGTGACAGACAGGGGTTCCAGCCCCAGCATTTT

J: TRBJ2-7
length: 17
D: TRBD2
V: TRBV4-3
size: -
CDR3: CASSQDQSAGGSYEQYF
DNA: TGCGCCAGCAGCCAAGATCAGTCGGCGGGAGGGTCCTACGAGCAGTACTTC

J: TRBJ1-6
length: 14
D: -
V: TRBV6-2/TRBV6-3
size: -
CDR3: CASSYRAGNSPLHF
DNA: TGTGCCAGCAGTTATCGTGCGGGAAATTCACCCCTCCACTTT

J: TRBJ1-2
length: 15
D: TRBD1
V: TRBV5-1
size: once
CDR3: CASSLGDRGHYGYTF
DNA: TGCGCCAGCAGCTTGGGGGACAGGGGACACTATGGCTACACCTTC

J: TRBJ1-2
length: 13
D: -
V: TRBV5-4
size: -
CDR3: CASSLEQGFGYTF
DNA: TGTGCCAGCAGCTTAGAGCAGGGGTTTGGCTACACCTTC

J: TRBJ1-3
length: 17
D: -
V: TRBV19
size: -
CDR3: CASSIGQTPGSGNTIYF
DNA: TGTGCCAGTAGTATAGGACAGACCCCCGGCAGTGGAAACACCATATATTTT

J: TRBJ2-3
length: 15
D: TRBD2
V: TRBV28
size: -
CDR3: CASSFLAGVTDTQYF
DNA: TGTGCCAGCAGTTTCCTAGCGGGGGTCACAGATACGCAGTATTTT

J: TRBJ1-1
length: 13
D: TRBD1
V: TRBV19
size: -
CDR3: CASIRTGRTEAFF
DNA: TGTGCCAGTATTCGGACAGGTCGCACTGAAGCTTTCTTT

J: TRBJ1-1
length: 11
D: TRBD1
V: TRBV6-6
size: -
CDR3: CASSSQGRPFF
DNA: TGTGCCAGCAGTTCACAGGGGAGACCTTTCTTT

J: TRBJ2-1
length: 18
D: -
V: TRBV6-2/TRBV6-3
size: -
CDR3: CASSPPVGLAVSYNEQFF
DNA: TGTGCCAGCAGTCCCCCCGTTGGTCTGGCAGTTTCCTACAATGAGCAGTTCTTC

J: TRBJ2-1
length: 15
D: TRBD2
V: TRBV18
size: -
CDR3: CASSGTSGLYNEQFF
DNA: TGTGCCAGCTCCGGGACTAGCGGGCTCTACAATGAGCAGTTCTTC

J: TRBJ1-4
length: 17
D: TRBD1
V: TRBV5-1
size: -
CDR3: CASSLTPWKGAREKLFF
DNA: TGCGCCAGCAGCTTGACCCCCTGGAAGGGGGCTCGGGAAAAACTGTTTTTT

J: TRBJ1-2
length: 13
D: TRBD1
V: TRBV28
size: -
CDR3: CASSPLPSGQYTF
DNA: TGTGCCAGCAGTCCTCTTCCCTCGGGACAGTACACCTTC

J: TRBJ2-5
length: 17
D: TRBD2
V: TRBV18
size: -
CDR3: CASSLVLVAGAQETQYF
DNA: TGTGCCAGCTCACTGGTTTTGGTAGCGGGGGCCCAAGAGACCCAGTACTTC

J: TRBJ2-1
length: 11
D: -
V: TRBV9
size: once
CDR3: CASSSGLEQFF
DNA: TGTGCCAGCAGCTCAGGACTAGAGCAGTTCTTC

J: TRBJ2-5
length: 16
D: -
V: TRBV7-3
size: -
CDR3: CASSLTSGAGQETQYF
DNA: TGTGCCAGCAGTCTAACGTCAGGGGCTGGCCAAGAGACCCAGTACTTC

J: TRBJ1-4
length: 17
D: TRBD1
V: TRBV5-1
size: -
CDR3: CASSLAGGGRLGEKLFF
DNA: TGCGCCAGCAGCTTGGCAGGGGGCGGACGTCTGGGTGAAAAACTGTTTTTT

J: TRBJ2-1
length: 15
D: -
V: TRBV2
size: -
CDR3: CASSEGGRRRGEQFF
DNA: TGTGCCAGCAGTGAAGGGGGGCGCAGACGTGGTGAGCAGTTCTTC

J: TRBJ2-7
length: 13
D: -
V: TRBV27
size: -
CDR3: CASSLGAGDEQYF
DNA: TGTGCCAGCAGTTTGGGGGCGGGGGATGAGCAGTACTTC

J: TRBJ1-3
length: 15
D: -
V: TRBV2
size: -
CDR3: CASSPRAGAGNTIYF
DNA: TGTGCCAGCAGCCCTCGGGCAGGGGCTGGAAACACCATATATTTT

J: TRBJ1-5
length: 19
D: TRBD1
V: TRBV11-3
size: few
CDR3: CASSSRTGKVVFSNQPQHF
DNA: TGTGCCAGCAGCTCACGGACAGGGAAAGTTGTATTTAGCAATCAGCCCCAGCATTTT

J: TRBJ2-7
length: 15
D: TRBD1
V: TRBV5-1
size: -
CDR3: CASSFAGQGGGAQYF
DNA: TGCGCCAGCAGCTTCGCAGGACAGGGAGGTGGCGCGCAGTACTTC

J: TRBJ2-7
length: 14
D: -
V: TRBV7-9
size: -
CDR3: CASSSRRRGYEQYF
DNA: TGTGCCAGCAGCTCCCGACGGCGAGGCTACGAGCAGTACTTC

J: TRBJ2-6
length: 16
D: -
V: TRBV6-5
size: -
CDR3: CASSYSGGSGANVLTF
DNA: TGTGCCAGCAGTTACTCGGGGGGCTCTGGGGCCAACGTCCTGACTTTC

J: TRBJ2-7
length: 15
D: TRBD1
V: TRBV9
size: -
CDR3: CASSPRTGKEDEQYF
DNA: TGTGCCAGCAGCCCCCGGACAGGGAAGGAGGACGAGCAGTACTTC

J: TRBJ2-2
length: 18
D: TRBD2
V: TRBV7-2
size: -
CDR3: CASRFSPTTSRNTGELFF
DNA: TGTGCCAGCAGATTTAGCCCTACGACTAGCAGGAACACCGGGGAGCTGTTTTTT

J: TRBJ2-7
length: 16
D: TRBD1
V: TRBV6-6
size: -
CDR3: CASRSIGQVGSYEQYF
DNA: TGTGCCAGCAGATCAATAGGACAGGTCGGCTCCTACGAGCAGTACTTC

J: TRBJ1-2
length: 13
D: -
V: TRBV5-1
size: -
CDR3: CASSPGRSDGYTF
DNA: TGCGCCAGCAGCCCGGGAAGGAGCGATGGCTACACCTTC

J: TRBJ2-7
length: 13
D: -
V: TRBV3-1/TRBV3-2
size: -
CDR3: CASSQWATYEQYF
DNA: TGTGCCAGCAGCCAATGGGCAACCTACGAGCAGTACTTC

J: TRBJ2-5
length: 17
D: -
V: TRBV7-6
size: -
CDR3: CASSLAGPGTLGETQYF
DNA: TGTGCCAGCAGCTTAGCGGGGCCCGGGACACTGGGAGAGACCCAGTACTTC

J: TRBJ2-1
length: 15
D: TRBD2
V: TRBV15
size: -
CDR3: CATSTGGRAFGEQFF
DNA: TGTGCCACCAGCACCGGCGGGAGGGCCTTCGGTGAGCAGTTCTTC

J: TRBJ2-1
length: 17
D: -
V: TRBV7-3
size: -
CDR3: CASSPNHEIAVYNEQFF
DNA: TGTGCCAGCAGCCCCAACCACGAGATAGCGGTATACAATGAGCAGTTCTTC

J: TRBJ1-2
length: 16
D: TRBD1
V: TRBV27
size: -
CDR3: CASGTRTGGGDYGYTF
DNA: TGTGCCAGCGGGACCCGGACAGGGGGCGGGGACTATGGCTACACCTTC

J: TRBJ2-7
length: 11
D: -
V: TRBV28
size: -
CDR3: CASSSVYEQYF
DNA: TGTGCCAGCAGTTCCGTGTACGAGCAGTACTTC

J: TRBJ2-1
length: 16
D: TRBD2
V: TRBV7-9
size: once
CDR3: CASSLGGRGAYNEQFF
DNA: TGTGCCAGCAGCTTAGGCGGGAGAGGGGCCTACAATGAGCAGTTCTTC

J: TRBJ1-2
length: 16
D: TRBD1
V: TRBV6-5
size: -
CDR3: CASSYSRQGVGYGYTF
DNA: TGTGCCAGCAGTTACTCCAGACAGGGAGTAGGCTATGGCTACACCTTC

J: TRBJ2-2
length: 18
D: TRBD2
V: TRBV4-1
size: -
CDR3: CASSRGGLAGVGTGELFF
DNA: TGCGCCAGCAGCCGAGGAGGACTAGCGGGAGTGGGCACCGGGGAGCTGTTTTTT

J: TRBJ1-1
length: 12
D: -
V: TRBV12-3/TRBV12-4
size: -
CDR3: CASSLSKNEAFF
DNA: TGTGCCAGCAGTTTGTCAAAAAATGAAGCTTTCTTT

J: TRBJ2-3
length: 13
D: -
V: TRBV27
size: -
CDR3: CATCPAGSDTQYF
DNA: TGTGCCACCTGCCCCGCGGGGTCAGATACGCAGTATTTT

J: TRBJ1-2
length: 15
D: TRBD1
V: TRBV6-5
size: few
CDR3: CASSFHDRGSDGYTF
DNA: TGTGCCAGCAGTTTCCACGACAGGGGGTCCGATGGCTACACCTTC

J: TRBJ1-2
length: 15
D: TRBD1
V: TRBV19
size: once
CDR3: CASSTPRGVGRSYTF
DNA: TGTGCCAGTAGTACCCCCAGGGGGGTCGGTAGGAGCTACACCTTC

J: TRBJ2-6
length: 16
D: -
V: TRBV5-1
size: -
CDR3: CASSSQGGPGANVLTF
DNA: TGCGCCAGCAGCTCCCAGGGAGGACCTGGGGCCAACGTCCTGACTTTC

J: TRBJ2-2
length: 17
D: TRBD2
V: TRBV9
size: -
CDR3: CASSVGPSGRSTGELFF
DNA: TGTGCCAGCAGCGTAGGTCCTAGCGGGAGATCAACCGGGGAGCTGTTTTTT

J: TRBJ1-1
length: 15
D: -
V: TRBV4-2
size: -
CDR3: CASSQDTGWNTEAFF
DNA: TGTGCCAGCAGCCAAGATACAGGGTGGAACACTGAAGCTTTCTTT

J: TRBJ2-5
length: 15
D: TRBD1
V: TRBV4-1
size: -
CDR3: CASSQVWDREETQYF
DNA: TGCGCCAGCAGCCAAGTATGGGACAGGGAGGAGACCCAGTACTTC

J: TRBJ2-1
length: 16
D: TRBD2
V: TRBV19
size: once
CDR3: CASSIANSGSFNEQFF
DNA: TGTGCCAGTAGTATAGCGAATAGCGGGAGCTTTAATGAGCAGTTCTTC

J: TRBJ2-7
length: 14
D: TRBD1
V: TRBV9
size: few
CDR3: CASSVGQGSDEQYF
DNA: TGTGCCAGCAGCGTAGGACAGGGGTCGGATGAGCAGTACTTC

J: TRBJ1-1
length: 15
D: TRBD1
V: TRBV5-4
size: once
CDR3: CASSLARGMRTEAFF
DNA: TGTGCCAGCAGCTTGGCCAGGGGGATGAGGACTGAAGCTTTCTTT

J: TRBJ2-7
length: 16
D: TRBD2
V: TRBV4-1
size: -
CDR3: CASSQEGLAGLYEQYF
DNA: TGCGCCAGCAGCCAAGAGGGACTAGCGGGGTTATACGAGCAGTACTTC

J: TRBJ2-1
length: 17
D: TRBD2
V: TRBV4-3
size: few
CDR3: CASSPVVAGFYYNEQFF
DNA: TGCGCCAGCAGCCCGGTAGTAGCGGGATTTTACTACAATGAGCAGTTCTTC

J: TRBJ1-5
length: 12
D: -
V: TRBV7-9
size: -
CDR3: CASSFAGEPQHF
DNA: TGTGCCAGCAGCTTCGCCGGGGAGCCCCAGCATTTT

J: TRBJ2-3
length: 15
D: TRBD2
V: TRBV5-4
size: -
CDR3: CASTFTSGDTDTQYF
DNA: TGTGCCAGCACCTTCACTAGCGGAGACACAGATACGCAGTATTTT

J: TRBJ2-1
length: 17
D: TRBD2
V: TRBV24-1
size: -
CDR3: CATQTSGTSGRYNEQFF
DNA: TGTGCCACCCAAACTTCCGGGACTAGCGGGAGGTACAATGAGCAGTTCTTC